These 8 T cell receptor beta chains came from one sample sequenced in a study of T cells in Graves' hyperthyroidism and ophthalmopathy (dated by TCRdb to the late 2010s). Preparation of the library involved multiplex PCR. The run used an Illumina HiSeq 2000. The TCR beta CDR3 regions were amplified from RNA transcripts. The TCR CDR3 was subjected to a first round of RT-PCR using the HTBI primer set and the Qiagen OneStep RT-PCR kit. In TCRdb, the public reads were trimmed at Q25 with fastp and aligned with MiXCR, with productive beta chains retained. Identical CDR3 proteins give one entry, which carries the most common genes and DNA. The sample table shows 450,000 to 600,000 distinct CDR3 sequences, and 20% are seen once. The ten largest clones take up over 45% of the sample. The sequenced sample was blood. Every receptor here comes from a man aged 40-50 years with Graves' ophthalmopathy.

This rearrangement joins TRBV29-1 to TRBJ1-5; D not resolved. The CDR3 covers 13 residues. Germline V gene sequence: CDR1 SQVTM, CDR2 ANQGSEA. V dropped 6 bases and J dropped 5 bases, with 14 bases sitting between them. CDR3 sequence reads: CSVTPGLDQPQHF. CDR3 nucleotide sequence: TGCAGCGTAACCCCAGGTTTGGATCAGCCCCAGCATTTT.

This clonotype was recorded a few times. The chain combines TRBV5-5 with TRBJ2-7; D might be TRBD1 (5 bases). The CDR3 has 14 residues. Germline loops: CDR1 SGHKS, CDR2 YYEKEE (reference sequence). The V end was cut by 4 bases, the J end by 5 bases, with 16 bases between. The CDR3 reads CASSPQGRDNEQYF. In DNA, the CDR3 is TGTGCCAGCAGCCCCCAGGGAAGGGATAACGAGCAGTACTTC.

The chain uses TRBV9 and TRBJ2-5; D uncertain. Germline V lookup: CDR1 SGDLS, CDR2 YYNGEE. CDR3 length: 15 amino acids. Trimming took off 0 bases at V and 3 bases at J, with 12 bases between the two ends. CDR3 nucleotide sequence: TGTGCCAGCAGCGTAGGAAATGGCCTAAAAGAGACCCAGTACTTC. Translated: CASSVGNGLKETQYF.

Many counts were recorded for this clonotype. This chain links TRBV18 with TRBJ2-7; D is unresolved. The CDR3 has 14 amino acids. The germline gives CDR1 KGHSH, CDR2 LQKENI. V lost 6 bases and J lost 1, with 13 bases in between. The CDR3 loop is CASSSQSLSYEQYF. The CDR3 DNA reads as TGTGCCAGCTCGTCACAGAGTCTTTCCTACGAGCAGTACTTC. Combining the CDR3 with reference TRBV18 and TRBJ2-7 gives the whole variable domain NAGVMQNPRHLVRRRGQEARLRCSPMKGHSHVYWYRQLPEEGLKFMVYLQKENIIDESGMPKERFSAEFPKEGPSILRIQQVVRGDSAAYFCASSSQSLSYEQYFGPGTRLTVT.

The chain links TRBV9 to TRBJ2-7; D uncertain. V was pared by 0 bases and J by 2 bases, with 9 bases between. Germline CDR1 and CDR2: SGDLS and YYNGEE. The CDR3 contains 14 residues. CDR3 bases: TGTGCCAGCAGCGTAGATGGCAGAACCTACGAGCAGTACTTC. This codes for CASSVDGRTYEQYF.

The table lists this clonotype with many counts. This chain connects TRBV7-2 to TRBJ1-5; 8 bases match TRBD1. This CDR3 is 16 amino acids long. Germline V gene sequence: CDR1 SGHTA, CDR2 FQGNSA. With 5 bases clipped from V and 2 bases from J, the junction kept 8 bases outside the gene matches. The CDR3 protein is CASSVDRGAGNQPQHF. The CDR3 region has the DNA TGTGCCAGCAGCGTCGACAGGGGCGCGGGCAATCAGCCCCAGCATTTT.

DNA for the CDR3: TGCAGTGCCCAACGGGACAGGGGAGGGACTGAAGCTTTCTTT. Its protein product is CSAQRDRGGTEAFF. The V and J genes are TRBV20-1 and TRBJ1-1, with 10 bases matching TRBD1. Germline CDR1 DFQATT, CDR2 SNEGSKA (reference sequence). V lost 6 bases, J lost 5 bases, and 9 bases stayed unmatched. The CDR3 sequence is 14 residues long.

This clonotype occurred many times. CDR3 DNA: TGTGCCAGCAGACAACGAGACGAAAGCTACAATGAGCAGTTCTTC. Its protein is CASRQRDESYNEQFF. V and J are TRBV2 and TRBJ2-1, with unresolved D. In germline, CDR1 is SNHLY, CDR2 FYNNEI. This CDR3 comprises 15 residues. V was pared by 6 bases and J by 3 bases, with 15 bases between.